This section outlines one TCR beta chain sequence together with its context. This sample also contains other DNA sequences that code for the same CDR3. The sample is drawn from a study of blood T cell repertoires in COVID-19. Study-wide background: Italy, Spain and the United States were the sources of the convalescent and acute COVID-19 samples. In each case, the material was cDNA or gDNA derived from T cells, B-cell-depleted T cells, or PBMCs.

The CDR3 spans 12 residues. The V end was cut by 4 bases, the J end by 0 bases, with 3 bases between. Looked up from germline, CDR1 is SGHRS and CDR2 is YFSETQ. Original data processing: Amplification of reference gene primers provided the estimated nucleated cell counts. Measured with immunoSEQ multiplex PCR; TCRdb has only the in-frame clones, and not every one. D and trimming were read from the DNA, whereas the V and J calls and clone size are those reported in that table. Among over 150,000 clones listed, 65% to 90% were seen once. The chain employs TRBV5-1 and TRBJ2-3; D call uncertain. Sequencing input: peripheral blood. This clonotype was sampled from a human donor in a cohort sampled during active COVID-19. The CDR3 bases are TGCGCCAGCAGCCCTAGCACAGATACGCAGTATTTT. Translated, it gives CASSPSTDTQYF. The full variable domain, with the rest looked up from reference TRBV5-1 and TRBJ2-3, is KAGVTQTPRYLIKTRGQQVTLSCSPISGHRSVSWYQQTPGQGLQFLFEYFSETQRNKGNFPGRFSGRQFSNSRSEMNVSTLELGDSALYLCASSPSTDTQYFGPGTRLTVL.